This T cell receptor (beta chain) stems from a study of CD4 and CD8 cells across lung adenocarcinoma regions. Donors had localized lung adenocarcinoma, a non-small cell lung cancer. TCRdb reanalysed the PCR reads using MiXCR and keeps one entry per CDR3 protein. This sample carries tens of thousands of distinct CDR3 sequences, approximately 54% of them seen once, and the ten largest clones take roughly a quarter. The germline gives CDR1 MNHEY, CDR2 SMNVEV (reference sequence). The CDR3 covers 13 residues. This clonotype was sampled from a female donor with lung adenocarcinoma. The CD4 and CD8 labels of this study may be unreliable. The chain uses TRBV27 and TRBJ2-3; tentatively, D is TRBD2 (6 bases). The DNA end is more similar to TRBJ2-7, so the J call may be wrong. The sample consisted of CD8+ T cells from the center of a lung tumor. CDR3 in amino acids: CASGPRDENMQYF. In nucleotides, the CDR3 is TGTGCCAGCGGGCCGCGGGACGAGAATATGCAGTACTTC.